This TCR beta chain was profiled in a study of cytomegalovirus exposure and HLA in healthy donors. Study summary: The 110 million or so unique TCR beta sequences, from roughly 170 million T cells, were found by an earlier analysis. Study-wide results and limits: Reportedly, TCR beta sequences accurately predicted HLA-A and HLA-B alleles in most subjects. With further analysis later on, most CMV-associated TCR beta chains appeared HLA-restricted.

A note on this clone: The antigen remains unidentified.

PCR primers comprised 60 Vbeta and 13 Jbeta primers. Sequencing was performed with immunoSEQ multiplex PCR; in TCRdb, only in-frame clones are kept and a portion is missing. The sample contains 85,000 to 130,000 clones, 82% of which appear only once. From germline, CDR1 is MNHNS and CDR2 SASEGT. This CDR3 contains 14 residues. Deletions cut 2 bases from V and 7 bases from J, with 12 bases between. Material for sequencing was PBMCs. This TCR derives from a man aged 45-60 years in good health and CMV-seronegative. The rearrangement joins TRBV6-1 to TRBJ1-5; perhaps TRBD1 as D (6 bases). The CDR3 coding sequence is TGTGCCAGCAGTGAAATACAGGGCGGCCAGCCCCAGCATTTT. Translated, it gives CASSEIQGGQPQHF.